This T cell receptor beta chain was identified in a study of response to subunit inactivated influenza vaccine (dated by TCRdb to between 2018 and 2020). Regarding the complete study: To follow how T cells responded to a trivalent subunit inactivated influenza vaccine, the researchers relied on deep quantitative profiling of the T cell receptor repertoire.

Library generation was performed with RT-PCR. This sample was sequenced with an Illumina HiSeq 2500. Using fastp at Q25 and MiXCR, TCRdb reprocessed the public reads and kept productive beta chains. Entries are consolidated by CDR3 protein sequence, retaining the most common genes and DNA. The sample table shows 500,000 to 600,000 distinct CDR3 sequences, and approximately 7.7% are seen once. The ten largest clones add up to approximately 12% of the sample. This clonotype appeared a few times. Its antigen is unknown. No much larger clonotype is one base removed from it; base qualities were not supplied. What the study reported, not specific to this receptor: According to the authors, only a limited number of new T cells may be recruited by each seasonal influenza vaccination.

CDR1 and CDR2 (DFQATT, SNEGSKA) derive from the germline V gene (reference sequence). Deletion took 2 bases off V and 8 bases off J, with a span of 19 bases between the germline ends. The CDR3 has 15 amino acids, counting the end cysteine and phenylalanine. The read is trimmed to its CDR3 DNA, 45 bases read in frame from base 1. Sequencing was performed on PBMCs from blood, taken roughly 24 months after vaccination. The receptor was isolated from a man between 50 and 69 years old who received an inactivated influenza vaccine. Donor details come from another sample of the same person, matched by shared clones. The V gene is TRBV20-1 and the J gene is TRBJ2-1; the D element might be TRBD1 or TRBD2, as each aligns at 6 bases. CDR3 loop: CSARHDGLGGDEQFF. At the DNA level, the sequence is TGCAGTGCTAGACATGATGGGTTGGGGGGCGATGAGCAGTTCTTC.